What follows is one T cell receptor beta chain and its context. At one boundary the junction diverges from the germline segment, which might be a read error. Using RNA transcripts as the source, TCR beta CDR3 regions were amplified. HTBI primers drove first-round RT-PCR of the TCR CDR3. TCRdb reanalysed the multiplex PCR reads using MiXCR and keeps one entry per CDR3 protein. The sample includes 530,000 or so distinct CDR3 sequences, approximately 25% seen only once; the top ten take 10% to 12%. The data derive from a study of T cells in Graves' hyperthyroidism and ophthalmopathy. The CDR3 has 10 amino acids. Germline V CDR1 and CDR2: MDHEN, SYDVKM.

The clonotype comes from a woman aged 25 to 39 with Graves' ophthalmopathy. The sample was blood. The J gene is TRBJ1-1, the V gene TRBV28; D gene unclear. CDR3 bases: TGTGCCGTCAAAAACACTGATGCTTTCTTT. Translation: CAVKNTDAFF.